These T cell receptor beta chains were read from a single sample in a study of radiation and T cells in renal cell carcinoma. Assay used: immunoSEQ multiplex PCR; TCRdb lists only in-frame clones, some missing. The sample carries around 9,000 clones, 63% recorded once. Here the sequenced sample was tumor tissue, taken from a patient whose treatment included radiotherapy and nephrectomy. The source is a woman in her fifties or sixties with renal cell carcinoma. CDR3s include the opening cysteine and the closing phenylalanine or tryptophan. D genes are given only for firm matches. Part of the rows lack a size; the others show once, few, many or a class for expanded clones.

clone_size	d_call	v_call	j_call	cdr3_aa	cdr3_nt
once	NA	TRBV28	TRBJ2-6	CASSSGTSGANVLTF	TGTGCCAGCAGTTCAGGGACATCTGGGGCCAACGTCCTGACTTTC
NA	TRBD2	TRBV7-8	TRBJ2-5	CASTGSGGQETQYF	TGTGCCAGCACCGGAAGCGGGGGGCAAGAGACCCAGTACTTC
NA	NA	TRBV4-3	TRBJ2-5	CASSFILGGQETQYF	TGCGCCAGCAGCTTCATCCTAGGGGGGCAAGAGACCCAGTACTTC
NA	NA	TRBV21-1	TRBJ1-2	CASTQVKETGWYYGYTF	TGTGCCAGCACCCAGGTGAAGGAGACCGGGTGGTACTATGGCTACACCTTC
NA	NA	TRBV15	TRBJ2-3	CATSRGRAGGTDTQYF	TGTGCCACCAGCAGAGGACGGGCTGGGGGCACAGATACGCAGTATTTT
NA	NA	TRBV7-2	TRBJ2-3	CASSLEGGAGGGDTQYF	TGTGCCAGCAGCTTAGAAGGCGGGGCCGGGGGCGGAGATACGCAGTATTTT
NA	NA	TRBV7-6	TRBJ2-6	CASSFAGSINSGANVLTF	TGTGCCAGCAGCTTCGCCGGCAGCATCAACTCTGGGGCCAACGTCCTGACTTTC
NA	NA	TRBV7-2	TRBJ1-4	CASSLAGSNEKLFF	TGTGCCAGCAGCTTAGCTGGGAGTAATGAAAAACTGTTTTTT
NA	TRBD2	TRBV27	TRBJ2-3	CASGTSGRAGRDTQYF	TGTGCCAGCGGGACTAGCGGGAGGGCCGGGAGAGATACGCAGTATTTT
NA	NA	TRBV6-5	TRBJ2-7	CAAGITRRRNEQYF	TGTGCCGCCGGCATAACCCGGAGGCGGAACGAGCAGTACTTC
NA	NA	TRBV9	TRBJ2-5	CASGAGQETQYF	TGTGCCAGCGGGGCTGGACAAGAGACCCAGTACTTC
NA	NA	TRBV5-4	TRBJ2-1	CASSLDGYNEQFF	TGTGCCAGCAGCCTCGATGGGTACAATGAGCAGTTCTTC
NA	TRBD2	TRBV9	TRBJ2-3	CASSVLAGGREDTQYF	TGTGCCAGCAGCGTCTTGGCGGGGGGGCGTGAAGATACGCAGTATTTT
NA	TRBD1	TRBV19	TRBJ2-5	CASSFGTGVETQYF	TGTGCCAGTAGTTTCGGGACAGGTGTAGAGACCCAGTACTTC
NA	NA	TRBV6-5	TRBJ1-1	CASSNQGRTEAFF	TGTGCCAGCAGTAACCAGGGTCGCACTGAAGCTTTCTTT
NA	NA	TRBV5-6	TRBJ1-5	CASSLSGGGQPQHF	TGTGCCAGCAGCTTGTCGGGGGGCGGTCAGCCCCAGCATTTT
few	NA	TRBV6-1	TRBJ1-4	CASRGLSEKLFF	TGTGCCAGCAGGGGACTGTCTGAAAAACTGTTTTTT
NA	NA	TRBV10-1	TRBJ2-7	CASSESFGSEQYF	TGCGCCAGCAGTGAGTCTTTTGGGTCCGAGCAGTACTTC
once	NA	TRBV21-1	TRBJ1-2	CASSRQKRALGGYTF	TGTGCCAGCAGCAGGCAGAAGAGGGCGTTAGGTGGCTACACCTTC
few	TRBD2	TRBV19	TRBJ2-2	CASSPRGIAGGNLRELFF	TGTGCCAGTAGCCCCCGAGGGATAGCGGGAGGGAACCTACGGGAGCTGTTTTTT
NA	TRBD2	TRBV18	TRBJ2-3	CASSLDAGGSTDTQYF	TGTGCCAGCTCACTCGACGCGGGGGGGAGCACAGATACGCAGTATTTT
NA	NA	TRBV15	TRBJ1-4	CATREDYSNEKLFF	TGTGCCACCAGGGAGGACTATAGTAATGAAAAACTGTTTTTT
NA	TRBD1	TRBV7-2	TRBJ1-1	CASSRQGEGEAFF	TGTGCCAGCAGCCGACAGGGGGAGGGGGAAGCTTTCTTT